This T cell receptor beta chain was captured in a study of cytomegalovirus exposure and HLA in healthy donors. Study overall: A subsequent analysis stated that the approximately 110 validation repertoires were run on the same platform as the roughly 670 first-cohort repertoires. General study results and limits: Some TCR beta chains (more than 150 of them) were listed as cytomegalovirus-associated. Generally TCR sequences proved uncommon, though certain public TCRs appeared in numerous donors.

Clones were sequenced by immunoSEQ multiplex PCR, and TCRdb holds only the in-frame ones, with some missing. Among 260,000 or so clones listed, around 90% were seen once. The donors were part of the validation cohort of 95 to 150 subjects. That cohort was separate from the first cohort, which comprised 670 or so subjects. The V gene lost 3 bases and the J gene lost 5 bases, with 5 bases spanning the gap. This CDR3 region has 12 residues. The V gene's germline CDR1 is SNHLY and CDR2 FYNNEI. This clone was counted a few times. Its antigen is as yet unknown. The sequenced sample was PBMCs. The V gene is TRBV2, the J gene TRBJ1-5, with unresolved D. The sequence was obtained from a woman aged 25 to 39 in good health and CMV-seronegative. The CDR3 spells CASSEADQPQHF. CDR3 DNA: TGTGCCAGCAGTGAGGCCGATCAGCCCCAGCATTTT.